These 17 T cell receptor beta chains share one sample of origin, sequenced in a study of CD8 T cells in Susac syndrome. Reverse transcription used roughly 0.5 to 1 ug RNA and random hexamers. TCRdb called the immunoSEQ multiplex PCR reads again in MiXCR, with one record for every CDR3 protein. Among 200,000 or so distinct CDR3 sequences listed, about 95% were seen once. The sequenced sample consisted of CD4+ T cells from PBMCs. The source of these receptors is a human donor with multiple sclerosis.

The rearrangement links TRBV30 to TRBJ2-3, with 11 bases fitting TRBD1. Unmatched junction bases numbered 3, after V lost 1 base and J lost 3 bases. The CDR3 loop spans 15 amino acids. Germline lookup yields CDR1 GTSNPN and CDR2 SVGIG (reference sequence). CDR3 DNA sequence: TGTGCCTGGAGTGGGACAGGGGGCGAGACAGATACGCAGTATTTT. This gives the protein CAWSGTGGETDTQYF.

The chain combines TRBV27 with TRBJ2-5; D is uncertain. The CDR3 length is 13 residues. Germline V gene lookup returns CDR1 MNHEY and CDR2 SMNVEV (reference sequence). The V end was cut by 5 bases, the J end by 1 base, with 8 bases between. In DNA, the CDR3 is TGTGCCAGCAGTCCGTACAGCCAAGAGACCCAGTACTTC. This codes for CASSPYSQETQYF.

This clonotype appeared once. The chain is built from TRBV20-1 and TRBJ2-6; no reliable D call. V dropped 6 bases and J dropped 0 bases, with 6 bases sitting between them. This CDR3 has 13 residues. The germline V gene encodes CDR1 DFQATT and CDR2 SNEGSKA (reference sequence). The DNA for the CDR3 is TGCAGTGCAAGGAACTCTGGGGCCAACGTCCTGACTTTC. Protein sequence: CSARNSGANVLTF.

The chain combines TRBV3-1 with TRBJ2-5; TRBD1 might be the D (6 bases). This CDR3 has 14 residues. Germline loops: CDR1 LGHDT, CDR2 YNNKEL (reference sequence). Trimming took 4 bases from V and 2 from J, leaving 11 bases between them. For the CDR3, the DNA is TGTGCCAGCAGCCCCGTAGGACAGCAAGAGACCCAGTACTTC. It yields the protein CASSPVGQQETQYF.

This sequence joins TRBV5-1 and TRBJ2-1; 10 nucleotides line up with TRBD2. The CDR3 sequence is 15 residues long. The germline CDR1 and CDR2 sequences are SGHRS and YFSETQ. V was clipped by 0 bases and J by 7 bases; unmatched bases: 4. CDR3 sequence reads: CASSLAIAGGNEQFF. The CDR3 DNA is TGCGCCAGCAGCTTGGCGATAGCGGGAGGTAATGAGCAGTTCTTC. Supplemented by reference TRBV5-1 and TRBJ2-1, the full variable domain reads KAGVTQTPRYLIKTRGQQVTLSCSPISGHRSVSWYQQTPGQGLQFLFEYFSETQRNKGNFPGRFSGRQFSNSRSEMNVSTLELGDSALYLCASSLAIAGGNEQFFGPGTRLTVL.

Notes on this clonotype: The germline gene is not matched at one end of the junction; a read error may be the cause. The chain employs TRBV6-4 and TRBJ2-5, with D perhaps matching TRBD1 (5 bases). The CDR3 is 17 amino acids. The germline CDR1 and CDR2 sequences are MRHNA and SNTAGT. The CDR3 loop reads CASSDSTTAFQRSVSDF. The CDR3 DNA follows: TGTGCCAGCAGTGACTCGACGACAGCCTTCCAAAGGAGTGTTTCTGACTTC.

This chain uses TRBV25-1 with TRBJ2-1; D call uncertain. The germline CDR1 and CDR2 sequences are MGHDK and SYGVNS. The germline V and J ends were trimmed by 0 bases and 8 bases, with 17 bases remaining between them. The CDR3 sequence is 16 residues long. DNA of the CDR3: TGTGCCAGCAGTGAATATCGAACGGATGTCTCAGATGAGCAGTTCTTC. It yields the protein CASSEYRTDVSDEQFF.

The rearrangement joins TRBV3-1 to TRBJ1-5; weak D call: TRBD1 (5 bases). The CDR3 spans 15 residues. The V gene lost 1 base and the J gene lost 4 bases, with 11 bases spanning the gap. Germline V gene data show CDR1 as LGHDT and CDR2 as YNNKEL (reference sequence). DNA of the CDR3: TGTGCCAGCAGCCAAGTCCCCGGGGGAAATCAGCCCCAGCATTTT. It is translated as CASSQVPGGNQPQHF.

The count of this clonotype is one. The CDR3 bases are TGCAGTGCCCCAGTAGCGGGAGGGCCTAGATATACGCAGTATTTT. It is translated as CSAPVAGGPRYTQYF. This sequence joins TRBV20-1 and TRBJ2-3, with 11 positions matching TRBD2. This CDR3 region has 15 residues. V was clipped by 6 bases and J by 7 bases; unmatched bases: 12. Germline assignment: CDR1 DFQATT and CDR2 SNEGSKA (reference sequence).

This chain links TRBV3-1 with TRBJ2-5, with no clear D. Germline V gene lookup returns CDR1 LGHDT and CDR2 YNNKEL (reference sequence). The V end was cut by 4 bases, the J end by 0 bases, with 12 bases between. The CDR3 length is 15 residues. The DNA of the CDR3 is TGTGCCAGCAGCCCACCGCCCCTGTACCAAGAGACCCAGTACTTC. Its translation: CASSPPPLYQETQYF.

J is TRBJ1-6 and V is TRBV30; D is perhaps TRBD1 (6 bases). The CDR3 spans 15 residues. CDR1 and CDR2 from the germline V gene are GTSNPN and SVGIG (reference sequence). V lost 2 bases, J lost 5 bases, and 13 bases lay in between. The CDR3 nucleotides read TGTGCCTGGAGTCAGGGGCTCCTAGATAATTCACCCCTCCACTTT. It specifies CAWSQGLLDNSPLHF. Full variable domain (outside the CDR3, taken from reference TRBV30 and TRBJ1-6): SQTIHQWPATLVQPVGSPLSLECTVEGTSNPNLYWYRQAAGRGLQLLFYSVGIGQISSEVPQNLSASRPQDRQFILSSKKLLLSDSGFYLCAWSQGLLDNSPLHFGNGTRLTVT.

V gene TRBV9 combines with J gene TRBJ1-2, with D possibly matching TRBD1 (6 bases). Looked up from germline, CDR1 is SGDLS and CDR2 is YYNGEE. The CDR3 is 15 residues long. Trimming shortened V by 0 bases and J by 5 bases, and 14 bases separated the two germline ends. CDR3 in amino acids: CASSVEQGTQYGYTF. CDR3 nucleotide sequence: TGTGCCAGCAGCGTAGAACAGGGAACGCAGTATGGCTACACCTTC.

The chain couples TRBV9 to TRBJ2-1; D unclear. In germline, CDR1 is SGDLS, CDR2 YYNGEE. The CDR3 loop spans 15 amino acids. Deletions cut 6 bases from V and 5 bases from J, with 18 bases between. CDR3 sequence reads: CASTREPIQNNEQFF. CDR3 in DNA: TGTGCCAGCACAAGAGAGCCGATACAGAACAATGAGCAGTTCTTC.

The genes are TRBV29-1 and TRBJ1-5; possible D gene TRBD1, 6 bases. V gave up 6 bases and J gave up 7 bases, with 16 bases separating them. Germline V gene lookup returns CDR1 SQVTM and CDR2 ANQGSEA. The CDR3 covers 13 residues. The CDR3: CSVLQGPEQPQHF. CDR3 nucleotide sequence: TGCAGCGTCCTACAGGGACCGGAACAGCCCCAGCATTTT. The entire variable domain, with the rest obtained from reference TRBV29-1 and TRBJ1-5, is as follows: SAVISQKPSRDICQRGTSLTIQCQVDSQVTMMFWYRQQPGQSLTLIATANQGSEATYESGFVIDKFPISRPNLTFSTLTVSNMSPEDSSIYLCSVLQGPEQPQHFGDGTRLSIL.

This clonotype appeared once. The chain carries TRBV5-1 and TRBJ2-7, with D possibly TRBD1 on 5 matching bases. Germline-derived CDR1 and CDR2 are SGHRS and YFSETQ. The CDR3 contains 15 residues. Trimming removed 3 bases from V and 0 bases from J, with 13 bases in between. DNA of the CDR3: TGCGCCAGCAGCTCCCTTCCAGGGTACTCCTACGAGCAGTACTTC. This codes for CASSSLPGYSYEQYF.

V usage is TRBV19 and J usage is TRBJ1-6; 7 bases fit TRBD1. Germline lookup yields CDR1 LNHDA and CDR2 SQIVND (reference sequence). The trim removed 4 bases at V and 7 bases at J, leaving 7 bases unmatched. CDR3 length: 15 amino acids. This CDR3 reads CASSTTWDRNSPLHF. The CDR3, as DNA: TGTGCCAGTAGTACCACCTGGGACAGAAATTCACCCCTCCACTTT.

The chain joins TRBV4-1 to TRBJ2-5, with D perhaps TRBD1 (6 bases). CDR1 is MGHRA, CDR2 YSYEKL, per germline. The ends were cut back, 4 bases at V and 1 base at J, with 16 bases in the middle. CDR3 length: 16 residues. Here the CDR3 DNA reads TGCGCCAGCAGCCCTGATCGCGGACAGACCCAAGAGACCCAGTACTTC. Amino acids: CASSPDRGQTQETQYF.